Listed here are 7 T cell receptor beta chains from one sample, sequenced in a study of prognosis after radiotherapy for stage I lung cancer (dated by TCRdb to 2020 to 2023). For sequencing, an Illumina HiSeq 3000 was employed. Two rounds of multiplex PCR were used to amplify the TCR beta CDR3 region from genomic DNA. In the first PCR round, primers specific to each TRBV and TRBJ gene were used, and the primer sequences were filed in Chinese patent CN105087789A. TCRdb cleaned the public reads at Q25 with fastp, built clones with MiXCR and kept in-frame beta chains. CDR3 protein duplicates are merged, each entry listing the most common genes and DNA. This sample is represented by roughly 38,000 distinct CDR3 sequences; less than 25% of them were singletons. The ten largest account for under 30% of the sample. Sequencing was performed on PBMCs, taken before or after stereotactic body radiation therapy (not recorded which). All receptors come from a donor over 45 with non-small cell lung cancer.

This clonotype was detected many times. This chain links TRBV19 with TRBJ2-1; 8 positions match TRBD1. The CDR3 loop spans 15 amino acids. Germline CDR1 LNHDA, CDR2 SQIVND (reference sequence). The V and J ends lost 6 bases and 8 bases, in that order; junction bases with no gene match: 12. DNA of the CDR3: TGTGCCAGTAGCTCGGGACAGGTATATATCTATGAGCAGTTCTTC. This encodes CASSSGQVYIYEQFF.

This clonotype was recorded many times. CDR3: CASSLARGGYNEQFF. CDR3 coding DNA: TGTGCCAGCAGCTTAGCGCGTGGGGGTTACAATGAGCAGTTCTTC. This rearrangement joins TRBV7-2 to TRBJ2-1; possibly TRBD1 or TRBD2 for D (5 bases each). The CDR3 extends over 15 amino acids. Germline values: CDR1 SGHTA, CDR2 FQGNSA. With 0 bases removed from V and 4 bases from J, the gap between germline ends came to 10 bases.

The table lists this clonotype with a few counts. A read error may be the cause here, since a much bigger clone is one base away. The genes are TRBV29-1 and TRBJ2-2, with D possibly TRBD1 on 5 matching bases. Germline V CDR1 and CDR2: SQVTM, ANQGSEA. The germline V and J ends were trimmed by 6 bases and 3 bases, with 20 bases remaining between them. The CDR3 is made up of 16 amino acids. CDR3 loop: CSVVVTSPRDTGELFF. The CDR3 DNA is TGCAGCGTGGTGGTTACAAGCCCCAGGGACACCGGGGAGCTGTTTTTT.

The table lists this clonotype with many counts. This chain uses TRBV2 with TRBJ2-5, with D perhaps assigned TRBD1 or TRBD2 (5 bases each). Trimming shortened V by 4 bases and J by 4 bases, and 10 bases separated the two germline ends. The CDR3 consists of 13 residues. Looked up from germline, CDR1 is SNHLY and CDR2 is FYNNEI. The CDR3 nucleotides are TGTGCCAGCAGTGTCCGGGACCGAGAGACCCAGTACTTC. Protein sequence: CASSVRDRETQYF.

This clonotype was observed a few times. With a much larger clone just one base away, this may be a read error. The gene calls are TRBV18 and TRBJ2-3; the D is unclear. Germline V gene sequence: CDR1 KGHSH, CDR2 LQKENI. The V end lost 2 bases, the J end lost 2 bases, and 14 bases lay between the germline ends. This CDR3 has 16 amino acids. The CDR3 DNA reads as TGTGCCAGCTCACCAACACTGTCTTCGGACACAGATACGCAGTATTTT. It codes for CASSPTLSSDTDTQYF.

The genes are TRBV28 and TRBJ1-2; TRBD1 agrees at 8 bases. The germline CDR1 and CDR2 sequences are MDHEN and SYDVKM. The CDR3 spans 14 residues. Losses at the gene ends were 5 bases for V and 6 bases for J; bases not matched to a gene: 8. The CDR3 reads CASSATGGGHGYTF. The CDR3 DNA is TGTGCCAGCAGTGCCACAGGGGGAGGCCATGGCTACACCTTC.

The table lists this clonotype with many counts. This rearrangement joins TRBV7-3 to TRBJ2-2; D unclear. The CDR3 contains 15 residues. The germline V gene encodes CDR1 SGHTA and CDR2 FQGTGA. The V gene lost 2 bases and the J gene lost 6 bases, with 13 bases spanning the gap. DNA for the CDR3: TGTGCCAGCAGCTTAGATCGCCTGGGGTCCGGGGAGCTGTTTTTT. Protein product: CASSLDRLGSGELFF.